These T cell receptor beta chains were read from a single sample in a study of blood T cell repertoires in COVID-19. Method: immunoSEQ multiplex PCR; TCRdb's copy keeps in-frame clones and lacks some. The sample includes roughly 200,000 clones, 82% of them seen just once. The sequenced sample consisted of peripheral blood. These TCRs come from a woman aged 60 to 75 with COVID-19, enrolled during active disease. CDR3s include the opening cysteine and the closing phenylalanine or tryptophan. A D gene is named only where the DNA matches it firmly. The size field is filled for only some rows; it gives once, few, many or a size class.

V,D,J,size,CDR3,DNA
TRBV11-2,TRBD2,TRBJ2-3,.,CASSLWFGRAPTDTQYF,TGTGCCAGCAGCTTATGGTTCGGGAGGGCCCCCACAGATACGCAGTATTTT
TRBV7-9,TRBD2,TRBJ2-5,.,CASSRGASGGLETQYF,TGTGCCAGCAGCCGGGGGGCTAGCGGGGGACTAGAGACCCAGTACTTC
TRBV2,.,TRBJ2-7,.,CASRMGATYEQYF,TGTGCCAGCAGGATGGGGGCTACCTACGAGCAGTACTTC
TRBV9,TRBD2,TRBJ2-1,.,CASSVIAGGLGNEQFF,TGTGCCAGCAGCGTTATAGCGGGGGGGCTGGGCAATGAGCAGTTCTTC
TRBV11-3,.,TRBJ1-1,.,CASSLTVNTEAFF,TGTGCCAGCAGCTTAACAGTGAACACTGAAGCTTTCTTT
TRBV9,.,TRBJ1-1,many,CASSVGPLPGSTEAFF,TGTGCCAGCAGCGTTGGTCCTCTCCCGGGTTCCACTGAAGCTTTCTTT
TRBV28,TRBD1,TRBJ1-2,.,CASSSGTGKGYTF,TGTGCCAGCAGTTCCGGGACAGGGAAAGGCTACACCTTC
TRBV6-4,.,TRBJ2-2,.,CASSDRFLQGPDTGELFF,TGTGCCAGCAGTGACCGTTTTCTACAGGGACCCGACACCGGGGAGCTGTTTTTT
TRBV6-2/TRBV6-3,.,TRBJ1-1,.,CASSYFRTGMANTEAFF,TGTGCCAGCAGTTACTTCCGTACAGGGATGGCGAACACTGAAGCTTTCTTT
TRBV2,TRBD1,TRBJ2-7,.,CASSSETGSYEQYF,TGTGCCAGCAGTTCAGAGACAGGGTCCTACGAGCAGTACTTC
TRBV3-1/TRBV3-2,.,TRBJ2-2,few,CASSPIEYTGELFF,TGTGCCAGCAGCCCGATTGAGTACACCGGGGAGCTGTTTTTT
TRBV6-2/TRBV6-3,.,TRBJ2-5,.,CASSYSRIQETQYF,TGTGCCAGCAGTTACTCGCGCATCCAAGAGACCCAGTACTTC
TRBV9,.,TRBJ1-2,few,CASTRQARNYGYTF,TGTGCCAGCACCAGACAGGCCCGTAACTATGGCTACACCTTC
TRBV5-1,TRBD2,TRBJ2-3,.,CASGASGGTDTQYF,TGCGCCAGCGGGGCTAGCGGGGGCACAGATACGCAGTATTTT
TRBV15,.,TRBJ2-5,.,CATSRGAGARETQYF,TGTGCCACCAGCAGAGGGGCGGGGGCGAGGGAGACCCAGTACTTC
TRBV15,TRBD1,TRBJ2-3,.,CATSRDLPGQTSTDTQYF,TGTGCCACCAGCAGAGATCTCCCGGGACAGACTAGCACAGATACGCAGTATTTT
TRBV20-1,.,TRBJ2-7,.,CSASRADSYEQYF,TGCAGTGCTAGTCGAGCGGACTCCTACGAGCAGTACTTC
TRBV15,.,TRBJ2-1,.,CATSREGRGANEQFF,TGTGCCACCAGCAGAGAAGGTCGGGGGGCCAATGAGCAGTTCTTC
TRBV3-1/TRBV3-2,.,TRBJ1-2,.,CASSQDYSSGGYTF,TGTGCCAGCAGCCAAGATTATAGCAGTGGTGGCTACACCTTC
TRBV29-1,TRBD2,TRBJ2-5,.,CSVFGLAGQETQYF,TGCAGCGTTTTTGGACTAGCGGGACAAGAGACCCAGTACTTC
TRBV29-1,TRBD1,TRBJ1-2,.,CSVGTGGGYGYTF,TGCAGCGTTGGGACAGGGGGCGGCTATGGCTACACCTTC
TRBV9,.,TRBJ2-3,.,CASSAMGRGTDTQYF,TGTGCCAGCAGTGCGATGGGGCGCGGCACAGATACGCAGTATTTT
TRBV5-4,.,TRBJ1-1,.,CASSSTGLHTEAFF,TGTGCCAGCAGCTCCACAGGGCTTCACACTGAAGCTTTCTTT
TRBV6-5,.,TRBJ1-5,.,CASRDSNQPQHF,TGTGCCAGCAGGGACAGTAATCAGCCCCAGCATTTT
TRBV23-1,TRBD1,TRBJ1-5,.,CASSQYGTASNQPQHF,TGCGCCAGCAGTCAATACGGGACAGCGAGCAATCAGCCCCAGCATTTT
TRBV7-3,TRBD2,TRBJ2-5,.,CASSLIPGGQETQYF,TGTGCCAGCAGCTTAATCCCGGGGGGGCAGGAGACCCAGTACTTC
TRBV6-1,.,TRBJ1-5,.,CASTRGGARQPQHF,TGTGCCAGCACTCGGGGCGGGGCGAGGCAGCCCCAGCATTTT
TRBV5-1,.,TRBJ1-4,.,CASSWAGGIEKLFF,TGCGCCAGCAGCTGGGCGGGGGGGATTGAAAAACTGTTTTTT
TRBV19,.,TRBJ2-2,many,CASRTALNTGELFF,TGTGCCAGTAGGACAGCCCTAAACACCGGGGAGCTGTTTTTT
TRBV9,.,TRBJ2-2,.,CASSVAAGGANTGELFF,TGTGCCAGCAGCGTAGCCGCAGGCGGGGCGAACACCGGGGAGCTGTTTTTT
TRBV6-5,.,TRBJ2-2,.,CASSYRTAKNTGELFF,TGTGCCAGCAGTTATCGGACAGCTAAGAACACCGGGGAGCTGTTTTTT
TRBV10-1,.,TRBJ2-4,.,CASRTISWLENIQYF,TGCGCCAGCAGGACAATCTCTTGGCTGGAAAACATTCAGTACTTC
TRBV6-5,.,TRBJ2-1,.,CASSNHRFRRNEQFF,TGTGCCAGCAGTAACCACAGATTTCGACGCAATGAGCAGTTCTTC